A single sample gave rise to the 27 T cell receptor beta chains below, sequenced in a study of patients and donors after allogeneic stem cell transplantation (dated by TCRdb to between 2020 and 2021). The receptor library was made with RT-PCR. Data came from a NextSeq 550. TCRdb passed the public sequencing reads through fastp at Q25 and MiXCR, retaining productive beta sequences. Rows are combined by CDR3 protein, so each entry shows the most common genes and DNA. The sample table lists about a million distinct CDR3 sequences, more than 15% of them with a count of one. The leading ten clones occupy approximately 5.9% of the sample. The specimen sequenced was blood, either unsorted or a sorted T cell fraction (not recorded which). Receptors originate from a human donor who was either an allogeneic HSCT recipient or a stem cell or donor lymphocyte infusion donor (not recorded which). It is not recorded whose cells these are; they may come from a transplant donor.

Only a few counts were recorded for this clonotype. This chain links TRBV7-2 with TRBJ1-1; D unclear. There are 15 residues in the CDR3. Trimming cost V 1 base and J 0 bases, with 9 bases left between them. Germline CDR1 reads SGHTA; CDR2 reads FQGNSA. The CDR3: CASSLDSNLNTEAFF. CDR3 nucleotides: TGTGCCAGCAGCTTAGACAGCAATCTGAACACTGAAGCTTTCTTT.

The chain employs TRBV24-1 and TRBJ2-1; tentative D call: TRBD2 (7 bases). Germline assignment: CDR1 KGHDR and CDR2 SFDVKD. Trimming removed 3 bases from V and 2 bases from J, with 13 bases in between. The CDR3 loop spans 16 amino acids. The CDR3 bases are TGTGCCACCAGTGATGTCAGGGGAGGGGCCTACAATGAGCAGTTCTTC. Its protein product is CATSDVRGGAYNEQFF.

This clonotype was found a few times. DNA of the CDR3: TGTGCCAGCAGCCAACGGGTAGTAGAGACCCAGTACTTC. It yields the protein CASSQRVVETQYF. The chain combines TRBV4-2 with TRBJ2-5, with no clear D. V gave up 2 bases and J gave up 4 bases, with 8 bases separating them. The CDR3 has 13 residues. The V gene's germline CDR1 is LGHNA and CDR2 YNFKEQ.

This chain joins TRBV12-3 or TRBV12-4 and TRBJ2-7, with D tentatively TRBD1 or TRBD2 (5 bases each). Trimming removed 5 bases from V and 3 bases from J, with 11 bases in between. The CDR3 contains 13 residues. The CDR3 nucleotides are TGTGCCAGCAGTGGGACGTCGTACTACGAGCAGTACTTC. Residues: CASSGTSYYEQYF.

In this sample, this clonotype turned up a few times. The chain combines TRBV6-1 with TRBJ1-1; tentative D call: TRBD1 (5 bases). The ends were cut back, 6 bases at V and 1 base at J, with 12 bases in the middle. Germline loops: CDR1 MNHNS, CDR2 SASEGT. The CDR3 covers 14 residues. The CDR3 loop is CASSLTVTNTEAFF. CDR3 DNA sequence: TGTGCCAGCAGCCTGACAGTGACGAACACTGAAGCTTTCTTT.

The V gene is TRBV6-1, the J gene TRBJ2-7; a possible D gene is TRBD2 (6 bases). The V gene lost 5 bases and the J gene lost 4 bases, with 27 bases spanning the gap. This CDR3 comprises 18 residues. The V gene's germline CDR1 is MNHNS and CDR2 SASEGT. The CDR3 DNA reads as TGTGCCAGCAGTCGCCTGGGGGGAGGCCGGGACTCTAGATACGAGCAGTACTTC. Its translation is CASSRLGGGRDSRYEQYF.

CDR3 in amino acids: CASSPTGGKLFF. DNA for the CDR3: TGTGCCAGCAGTCCAACGGGGGGCAAACTGTTTTTT. The chain carries TRBV27 and TRBJ1-4; D may be TRBD1 (6 bases). V was cut by 5 bases and J by 11 bases, with 12 bases left in between. Germline loops: CDR1 MNHEY, CDR2 SMNVEV (reference sequence). The CDR3 length is 12 residues.

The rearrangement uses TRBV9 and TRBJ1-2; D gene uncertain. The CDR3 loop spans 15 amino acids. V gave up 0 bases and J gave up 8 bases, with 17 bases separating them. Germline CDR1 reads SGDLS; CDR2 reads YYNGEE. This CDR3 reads CASSVVEAGSQGYTF. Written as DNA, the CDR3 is TGTGCCAGCAGCGTAGTAGAAGCCGGGTCGCAGGGCTACACCTTC.

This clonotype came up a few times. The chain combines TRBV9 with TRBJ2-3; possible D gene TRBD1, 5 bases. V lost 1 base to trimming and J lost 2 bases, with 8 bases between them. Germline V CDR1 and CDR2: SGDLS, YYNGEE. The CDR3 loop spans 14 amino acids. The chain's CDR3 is CASSVSGATDTQYF. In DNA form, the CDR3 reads TGTGCCAGCAGCGTAAGTGGGGCCACAGATACGCAGTATTTT.

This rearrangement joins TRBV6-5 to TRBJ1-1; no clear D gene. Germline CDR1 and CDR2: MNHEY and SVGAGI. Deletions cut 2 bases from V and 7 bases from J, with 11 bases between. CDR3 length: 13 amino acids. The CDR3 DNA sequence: TGTGCCAGCAGTTACGCAGGACGGAGTGAAGCTTTCTTT. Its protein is CASSYAGRSEAFF.

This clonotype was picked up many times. The DNA of the CDR3 is TGTGCCACCAGCAGTGACAGACTTACTGGAAACACCATATATTTT. It yields the protein CATSSDRLTGNTIYF. V is TRBV15 and J is TRBJ1-3; D might be TRBD1 (5 bases). The germline V gene encodes CDR1 LNHNV and CDR2 YYDKDF (reference sequence). The CDR3 is 15 amino acids. The V end was cut by 3 bases, the J end by 2 bases, with 11 bases between.

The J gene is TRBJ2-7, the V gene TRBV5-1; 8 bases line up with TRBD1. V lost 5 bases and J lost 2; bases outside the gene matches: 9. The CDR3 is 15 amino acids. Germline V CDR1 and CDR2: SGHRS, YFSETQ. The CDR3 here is CASRTTGTGAYEQYF. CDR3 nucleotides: TGCGCCAGCAGGACAACCGGGACAGGAGCCTACGAGCAGTACTTC.

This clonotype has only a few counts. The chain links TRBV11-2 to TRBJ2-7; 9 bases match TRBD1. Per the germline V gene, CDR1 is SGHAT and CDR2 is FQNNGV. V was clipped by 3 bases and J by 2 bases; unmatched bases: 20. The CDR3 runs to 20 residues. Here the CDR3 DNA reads TGTGCCAGCAGCTTGCCGGCTGGCGGGACAGGGACTGCCACTCCCTACGAGCAGTACTTC. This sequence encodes CASSLPAGGTGTATPYEQYF.

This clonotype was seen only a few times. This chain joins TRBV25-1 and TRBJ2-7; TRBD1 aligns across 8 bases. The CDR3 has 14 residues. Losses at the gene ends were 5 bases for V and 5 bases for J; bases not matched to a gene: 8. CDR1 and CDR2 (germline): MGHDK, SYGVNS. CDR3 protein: CASSLLGTGDEQYF. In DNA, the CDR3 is TGTGCCAGCAGTCTTTTAGGGACAGGTGACGAGCAGTACTTC.

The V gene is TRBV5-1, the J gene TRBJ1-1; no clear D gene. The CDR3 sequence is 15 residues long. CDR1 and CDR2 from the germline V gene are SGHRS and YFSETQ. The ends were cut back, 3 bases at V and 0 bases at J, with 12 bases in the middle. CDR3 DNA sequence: TGCGCCAGCAGCTCCTCGATGCTAATGAACACTGAAGCTTTCTTT. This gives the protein CASSSSMLMNTEAFF.

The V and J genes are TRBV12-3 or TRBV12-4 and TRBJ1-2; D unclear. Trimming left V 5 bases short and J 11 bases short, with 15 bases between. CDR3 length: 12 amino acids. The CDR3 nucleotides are TGTGCCAGCAGTAAACGGACGATCTGGTACACCTTC. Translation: CASSKRTIWYTF.

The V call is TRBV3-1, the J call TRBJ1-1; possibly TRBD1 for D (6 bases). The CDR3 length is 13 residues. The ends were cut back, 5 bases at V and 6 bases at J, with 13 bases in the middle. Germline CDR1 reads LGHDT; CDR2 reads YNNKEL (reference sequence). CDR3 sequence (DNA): TGTGCCAGCAGCAACGGGGGCGCCGCTGAAGCTTTCTTT. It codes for CASSNGGAAEAFF.

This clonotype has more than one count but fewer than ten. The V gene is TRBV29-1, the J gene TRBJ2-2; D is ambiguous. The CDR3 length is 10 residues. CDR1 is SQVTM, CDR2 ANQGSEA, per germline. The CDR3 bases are TGCATGAGGAACACCGGGGAGCTGTTTTTT. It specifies CMRNTGELFF.

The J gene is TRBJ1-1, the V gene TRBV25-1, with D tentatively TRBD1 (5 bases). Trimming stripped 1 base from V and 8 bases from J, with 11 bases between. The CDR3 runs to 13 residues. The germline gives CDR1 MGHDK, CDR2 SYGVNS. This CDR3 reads CASSESGRAEAFF. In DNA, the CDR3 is TGTGCCAGCAGTGAATCGGGCAGGGCCGAAGCTTTCTTT.

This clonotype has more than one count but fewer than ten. This CDR3 reads CSATDRGRLPGELFF. Written as DNA, the CDR3 is TGCAGTGCTACGGATAGGGGGAGGCTCCCCGGGGAGCTGTTTTTT. The chain recombines TRBV20-1 with TRBJ2-2; the D gene could be TRBD1 or TRBD2 (6 bases each). The germline gives CDR1 DFQATT, CDR2 SNEGSKA (reference sequence). V lost 4 bases and J 6 bases, leaving 18 bases between the germline ends. The CDR3 has 15 amino acids.

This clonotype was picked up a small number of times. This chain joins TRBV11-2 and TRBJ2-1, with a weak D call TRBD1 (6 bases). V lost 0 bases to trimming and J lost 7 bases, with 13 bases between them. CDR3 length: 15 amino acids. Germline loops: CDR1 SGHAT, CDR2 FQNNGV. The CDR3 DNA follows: TGTGCCAGCAGCTTAGATCCGGCAGGGGTGAATGAGCAGTTCTTC. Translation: CASSLDPAGVNEQFF.

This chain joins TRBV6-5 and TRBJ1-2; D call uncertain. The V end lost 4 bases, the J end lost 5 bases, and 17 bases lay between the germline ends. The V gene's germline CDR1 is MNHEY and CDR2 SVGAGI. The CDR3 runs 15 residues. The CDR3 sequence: CASSSGLVLQYGYTF. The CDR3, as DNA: TGTGCCAGCAGTTCAGGTCTTGTGTTACAGTATGGCTACACCTTC.

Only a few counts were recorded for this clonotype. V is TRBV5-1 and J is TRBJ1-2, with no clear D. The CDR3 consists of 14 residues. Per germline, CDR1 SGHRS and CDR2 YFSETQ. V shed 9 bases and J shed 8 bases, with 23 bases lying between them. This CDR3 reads CATSPRGQPGGYTF. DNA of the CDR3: TGCGCCACTTCCCCTCGAGGGCAGCCCGGAGGCTACACCTTC.

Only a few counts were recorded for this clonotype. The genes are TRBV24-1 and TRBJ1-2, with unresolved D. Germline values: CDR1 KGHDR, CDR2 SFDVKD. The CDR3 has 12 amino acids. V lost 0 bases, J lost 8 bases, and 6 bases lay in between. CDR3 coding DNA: TGTGCCACCAGTGATTTGGAGGACGGCTACACCTTC. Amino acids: CATSDLEDGYTF.

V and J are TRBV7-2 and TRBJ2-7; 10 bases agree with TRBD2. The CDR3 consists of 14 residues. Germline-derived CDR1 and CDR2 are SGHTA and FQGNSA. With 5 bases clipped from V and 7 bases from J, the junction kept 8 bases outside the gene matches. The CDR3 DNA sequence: TGTGCCAGCAGCCTTCAGCGGGGGGGCCGTGAGCAGTACTTC. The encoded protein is CASSLQRGGREQYF.

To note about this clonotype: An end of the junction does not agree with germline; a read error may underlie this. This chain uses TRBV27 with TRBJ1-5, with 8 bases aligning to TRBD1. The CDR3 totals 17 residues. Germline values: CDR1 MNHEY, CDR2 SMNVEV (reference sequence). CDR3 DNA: TGTGCCAGCAGCTTATCCGGACAGGGCTATAGCAATCAGCCCCAGCATTTT. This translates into CASSLSGQGYSNQPQHF.

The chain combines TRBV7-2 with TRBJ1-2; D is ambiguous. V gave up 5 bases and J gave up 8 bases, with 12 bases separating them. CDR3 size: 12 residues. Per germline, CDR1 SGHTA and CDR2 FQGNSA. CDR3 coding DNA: TGTGCCAGCAGCCTCCTCAGAGCGGGCTACACCTTC. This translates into CASSLLRAGYTF.